These 25 T cell receptor beta chains came from one sample sequenced in a study of cytomegalovirus exposure and HLA in healthy donors. In the PCR, 60 Vbeta and 13 Jbeta primers were used. Generated by immunoSEQ multiplex PCR, the TCRdb table keeps only in-frame clones and is missing some. The sample contains around 100,000 clones, 50% to 75% of which appear only once. The sequenced sample was PBMCs. These receptors were collected from a man aged 25 to 45 in good health and CMV-seronegative.

V and J are TRBV28 and TRBJ2-1; TRBD2 matches at 9 bases. The CDR3 has 14 residues. Germline V gene sequence: CDR1 MDHEN, CDR2 SYDVKM. After removal of 2 bases from V and 4 bases from J, the junction contained 0 bases not matched to a gene. DNA for the CDR3: TGTGCCAGCAGTTTACTAGCGGGGTACAATGAGCAGTTCTTC. Translation: CASSLLAGYNEQFF.

The chain's CDR3 is CASSLTGELFF. CDR3 coding DNA: TGCGCCAGCAGTCTTACCGGGGAGCTGTTTTTT. The J gene is TRBJ2-2, the V gene TRBV10-2; the D is unclear. V was trimmed by 5 bases and J by 5 bases, leaving 3 bases between them. The CDR3 has 11 amino acids. Looked up from germline, CDR1 is WSHSY and CDR2 is SAAADI.

CDR3 DNA: TGTGCCAGTATCACCAAGAGGTGGCAGGGGAACACTGAAGCTTTCTTT. Amino acids: CASITKRWQGNTEAFF. The chain recombines TRBV19 with TRBJ1-1, with TRBD1 as a possible D gene (5 bases). With 7 bases removed from V and 1 base from J, the gap between germline ends came to 19 bases. CDR3 length equals 16 residues. From germline, CDR1 is LNHDA and CDR2 SQIVND (reference sequence).

The chain links TRBV2 to TRBJ2-5, with 8 bases fitting TRBD1. Germline CDR1 SNHLY, CDR2 FYNNEI. The CDR3 spans 15 residues. The V segment lost 4 bases and the J segment 4 bases; nucleotides outside the gene matches: 8. The chain's CDR3 is CASSGSRQGTETQYF. In nucleotides, the CDR3 is TGTGCCAGCAGTGGCTCCAGACAGGGGACAGAGACCCAGTACTTC.

This clone has a handful of counts. V is TRBV9 and J is TRBJ2-7; D gene uncertain. This CDR3 spans 13 amino acids. The germline gives CDR1 SGDLS, CDR2 YYNGEE. V was trimmed by 4 bases and J by 0 bases, leaving 8 bases between them. CDR3 nucleotides: TGTGCCAGCAGCCCAACGAGCTCCTACGAGCAGTACTTC. It translates to CASSPTSSYEQYF.

This clone occurred a few times. The chain joins TRBV7-2 to TRBJ2-6; D is unclear. The CDR3 extends over 14 amino acids. With 2 bases removed from V and 3 bases from J, the gap between germline ends came to 5 bases. The V gene's germline CDR1 is SGHTA and CDR2 FQGNSA. The CDR3 loop reads CASSLSLGANVLTF. The CDR3 nucleotides read TGTGCCAGCAGCTTATCCCTTGGGGCCAACGTCCTGACTTTC.

This clone came up a few times. The V and J genes are TRBV4-1 and TRBJ2-7, with D uncertain. Deletions cut 4 bases from V and 3 bases from J, with 22 bases between. Germline assignment: CDR1 MGHRA and CDR2 YSYEKL. This CDR3 region has 17 residues. The CDR3 coding sequence is TGCGCCAGCAGCCGTATCGACCGGGTCGCTACTCACTACGAGCAGTACTTC. Residues: CASSRIDRVATHYEQYF.

This clone has only a few counts. The chain uses TRBV6-5 and TRBJ1-2; no definite D call. V was cut by 5 bases and J by 3 bases, with 13 bases left in between. The CDR3 extends over 14 amino acids. Germline CDR1 is MNHEY and CDR2 is SVGAGI. The chain's CDR3 is CASSLGRRDYGYTF. Written as DNA, the CDR3 is TGTGCCAGCAGTCTAGGCAGGAGGGACTATGGCTACACCTTC.

The V gene is TRBV2, the J gene TRBJ2-1; D possibly corresponds to TRBD2 (5 bases). Germline V gene data show CDR1 as SNHLY and CDR2 as FYNNEI. Trimming removed 6 bases at V and 0 bases at J, with 12 bases between. The CDR3 consists of 15 residues. Written as DNA, the CDR3 is TGTGCCAGCAGCGATAGAGAGGGCTCCTACAATGAGCAGTTCTTC. As protein: CASSDREGSYNEQFF.

The rearrangement uses TRBV21-1 and TRBJ1-6. TRBV21-1 is a pseudogene locus. The CDR3 is 17 amino acids. The CDR3: CASSKVPGSSSNSPLHF. DNA for the CDR3: TGTGCCAGCAGCAAAGTGCCGGGTTCGTCCAGTAATTCACCCCTCCACTTT.

This chain links TRBV6-6 with TRBJ1-2; possibly TRBD1 for D (5 bases). Trimming removed 5 bases at V and 6 bases at J, with 10 bases between. The CDR3 covers 12 residues. CDR1 is MNHNY and CDR2 is SVGAGI in the germline V gene (reference sequence). The CDR3 coding sequence is TGTGCCAGCAGTATCCGGGGGAATGGCTACACCTTC. Residues: CASSIRGNGYTF.

This chain joins TRBV7-2 and TRBJ2-7; no firm D call. The CDR3 covers 15 residues. Germline V gene lookup returns CDR1 SGHTA and CDR2 FQGNSA. With 5 bases removed from V and 1 base from J, the gap between germline ends came to 15 bases. The DNA of the CDR3 is TGTGCCAGCAGCCACGTTCCCCTCGGGTCCTACGAGCAGTACTTC. Protein sequence: CASSHVPLGSYEQYF.

Points on this clone: Its ends do not fully match the called genes, so a read error is possible. V gene TRBV30 combines with J gene TRBJ2-7; 7 bases are a match to TRBD2. Germline V gene sequence: CDR1 GTSNPN, CDR2 SVGIG (reference sequence). The CDR3 is 12 residues long. CDR3 sequence reads: CAWSVRGDEQCF. CDR3 bases: TGTGCCTGGAGTGTACGGGGGGACGAGCAGTGCTTC. The entire variable domain, with the rest obtained from reference TRBV30 and TRBJ2-7, is as follows: SQTIHQWPATLVQPVGSPLSLECTVEGTSNPNLYWYRQAAGRGLQLLFYSVGIGQISSEVPQNLSASRPQDRQFILSSKKLLLSDSGFYLCAWSVRGDEQCFGPGTRLTVT.

The chain recombines TRBV29-1 with TRBJ2-7; 7 bases match TRBD1. The V gene's germline CDR1 is SQVTM and CDR2 ANQGSEA. The CDR3 has 11 amino acids. Losses at the gene ends were 6 bases for V and 5 bases for J; bases not matched to a gene: 4. The CDR3 is CSVNRGHEQYF. CDR3 in DNA: TGCAGCGTCAACAGGGGCCACGAGCAGTACTTC.

CDR3 residues: CASSRHHRGPGTDTQYF. CDR3 nucleotides: TGTGCCAGTAGTCGCCACCACAGGGGGCCCGGCACAGATACGCAGTATTTT. The chain employs TRBV19 and TRBJ2-3; 9 bases match TRBD1. V trimming: 5 bases; J trimming: 1 base; junction bases outside the gene matches: 10. The CDR3 is 17 residues long. CDR1 LNHDA and CDR2 SQIVND come from the germline V gene (reference sequence).

V gene TRBV4-1 combines with J gene TRBJ1-2, with 8 bases matching TRBD1. Losses at the gene ends were 8 bases for V and 8 bases for J; bases not matched to a gene: 7. CDR3 length: 12 amino acids. CDR1 and CDR2 (germline): MGHRA, YSYEKL. CDR3: CASWAGGGGYTF. CDR3 DNA: TGCGCCAGCTGGGCAGGGGGCGGCGGCTACACCTTC.

This clone occurred once. The junction differs from germline at one of its ends, possibly a read error. V gene TRBV4-1 combines with J gene TRBJ2-5, with D possibly being TRBD1 (5 bases). Near its end, the DNA agrees better with TRBJ2-7, so the J call may be wrong. The CDR3 is 14 amino acids. Germline CDR1 and CDR2: MGHRA and YSYEKL. This CDR3 is CASSQVSGPYEQYF. In DNA, the CDR3 is TGTGCCAGCAGCCAAGTGTCAGGGCCCTACGAGCAGTACTTC.

This clone was seen only a few times. The V and J genes are TRBV9 and TRBJ1-5; 9 bases fit TRBD1. The CDR3 is made up of 14 amino acids. The junction had 5 bases not matched to a gene; V was cut back by 3 bases and J by 7 bases. Germline loops: CDR1 SGDLS, CDR2 YYNGEE. The CDR3 protein is CASSGTGARQPQHF. CDR3 sequence (DNA): TGTGCCAGCAGCGGGACAGGGGCCCGGCAGCCCCAGCATTTT.

The chain joins TRBV25-1 to TRBJ1-2; possible D gene TRBD1, 6 bases. The CDR3 has 14 amino acids. Germline CDR1 and CDR2: MGHDK and SYGVNS. The V gene lost 5 bases and the J gene lost 7 bases, with 17 bases spanning the gap. CDR3 sequence reads: CASSLPGDLVGYTF. The CDR3 DNA is TGTGCCAGCAGTCTTCCAGGGGATTTGGTTGGCTACACCTTC.

The chain has TRBV19 and TRBJ2-3; 11 positions match TRBD2. The length of the CDR3 is 16 residues. Germline trimming cut 5 bases from V and 6 bases from J; bases unmatched to any gene: 10. The germline CDR1 and CDR2 sequences are LNHDA and SQIVND (reference sequence). DNA for the CDR3: TGTGCCAGTAGTTCTCAATTAGCGGGAGGGACGGATACGCAGTATTTT. It yields the protein CASSSQLAGGTDTQYF.

The chain joins TRBV6-6 to TRBJ1-1, with D maybe TRBD1 (5 bases). The CDR3 consists of 15 residues. CDR1 MNHNY and CDR2 SVGAGI come from the germline V gene (reference sequence). The V end lost 0 bases, the J end lost 2 bases, and 10 bases lay between the germline ends. CDR3 bases: TGTGCCAGCAGTTACTCGCGGGACCCAAACACTGAAGCTTTCTTT. As protein: CASSYSRDPNTEAFF.

CDR3 loop: CASSLGSGGLYEQYF. For the CDR3, the DNA is TGTGCCAGCAGCTTAGGATCAGGGGGTCTCTACGAGCAGTACTTC. This chain connects TRBV11-2 to TRBJ2-5; TRBD1 matches 7 bases. The tail of the sequence fits TRBJ2-7 better, so the J call may be wrong. CDR3 length: 15 amino acids. Germline lookup yields CDR1 SGHAT and CDR2 FQNNGV.

CDR3 loop: CASTSGGGELFF. In nucleotides, the CDR3 is TGTGCCAGCACCTCGGGGGGCGGGGAGCTGTTTTTT. The J gene is TRBJ2-2, the V gene TRBV11-3; 7 bases line up with TRBD2. V was pared by 7 bases and J by 7 bases, with 3 bases of the junction left unmatched. Germline loops: CDR1 SGHNT, CDR2 YENEEA. This CDR3 has 12 residues.

V usage is TRBV11-2 and J usage is TRBJ2-7; TRBD2 is a possible D gene (5 bases). Trimming took 2 bases from V and 2 from J, leaving 16 bases between them. Germline-derived CDR1 and CDR2 are SGHAT and FQNNGV. The CDR3 runs to 16 residues. As DNA, the CDR3 is TGTGCCAGCAGCTTATTTAGTCTCGGAGGCGCCTACGAGCAGTACTTC. Amino acid sequence: CASSLFSLGGAYEQYF.

This chain joins TRBV7-3 and TRBJ2-3; 8 bases are a match to TRBD1. The CDR3 loop spans 18 amino acids. Per germline, CDR1 SGHTA and CDR2 FQGTGA. The trim removed 1 base at V and 2 bases at J, leaving 11 bases unmatched. The CDR3 protein is CASSLKGETGAVTDTQYF. The CDR3 DNA is TGTGCCAGCAGCTTAAAAGGGGAGACAGGGGCCGTCACAGATACGCAGTATTTT.